This record covers a single T cell receptor (beta chain). What it binds is unknown. PCR was performed a second time for about 7 to 11 cycles using a sample-barcoded 5' primer and a J-beta primer mix. Using its own MiXCR run on the 5' RACE reads, TCRdb lists one record per CDR3 protein. Of some 900,000 distinct CDR3 sequences in the sample, about 48% were seen once. CDR3 size: 17 residues. V dropped 0 bases and J dropped 3; count of bases not matched to a gene: 12. The V gene's germline CDR1 is DFQATT and CDR2 SNEGSKA (reference sequence). The data were taken from a study of blood T cells in healthy people across ages. Study results and caveats: Getting older went along with TCR beta diversity per million T cells dropping roughly linearly. Compared with aged donors, long-lived donors showed fewer expanded clones, suggesting selection.

Input material: blood. The chain links TRBV20-1 to TRBJ2-5, with TRBD2 identical over 8 bases. The sequence was obtained from a man between 25 and 39 years old in good health. CDR3 DNA: TGCAGTGCTAGAGATATGACTAGCGAGAATGCCGAAGAGACCCAGTACTTC. Translated, it gives CSARDMTSENAEETQYF.